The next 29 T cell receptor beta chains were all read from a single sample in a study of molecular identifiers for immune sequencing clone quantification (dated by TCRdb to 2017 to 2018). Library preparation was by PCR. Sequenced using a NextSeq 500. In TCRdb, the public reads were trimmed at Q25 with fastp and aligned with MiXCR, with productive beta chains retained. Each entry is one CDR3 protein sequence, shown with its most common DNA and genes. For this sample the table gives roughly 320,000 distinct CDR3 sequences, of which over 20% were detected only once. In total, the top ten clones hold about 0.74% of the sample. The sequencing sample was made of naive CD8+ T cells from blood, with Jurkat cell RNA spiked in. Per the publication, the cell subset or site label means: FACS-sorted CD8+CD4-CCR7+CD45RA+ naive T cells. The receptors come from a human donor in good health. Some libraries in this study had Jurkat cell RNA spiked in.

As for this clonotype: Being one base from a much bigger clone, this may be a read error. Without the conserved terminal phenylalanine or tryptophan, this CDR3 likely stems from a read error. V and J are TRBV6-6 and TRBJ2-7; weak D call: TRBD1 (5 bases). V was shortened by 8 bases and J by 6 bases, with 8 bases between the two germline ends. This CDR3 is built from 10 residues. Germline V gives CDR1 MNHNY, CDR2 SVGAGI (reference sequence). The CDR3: CASQGSEQYL. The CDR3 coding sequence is TGTGCCAGCCAGGGTAGCGAGCAGTACCTC.

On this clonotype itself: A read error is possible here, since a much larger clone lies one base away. CDR3 amino acids: CASSPGSGDQPQHF. CDR3 nucleotides: TGTGCCAGCAGCCCCGGCTCCGGGGATCAGCCCCAGCATTTT. The chain uses TRBV5-6 and TRBJ1-5; no firm D call. The CDR3 covers 14 residues. The germline V gene encodes CDR1 SGHDT and CDR2 YYEEEE. V shed 4 bases and J shed 5 bases, with 13 bases lying between them.

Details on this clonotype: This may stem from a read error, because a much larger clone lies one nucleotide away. CDR3 coding DNA: TGTGCCAGTAGCACAAGTCTGGAGACCCAGTACTTC. It yields the protein CASSTSLETQYF. The genes are TRBV19 and TRBJ2-5; D unclear. V was shortened by 6 bases and J by 5 bases, with 10 bases between the two germline ends. Germline CDR1 is LNHDA and CDR2 is SQIVND (reference sequence). The CDR3 is made up of 12 amino acids.

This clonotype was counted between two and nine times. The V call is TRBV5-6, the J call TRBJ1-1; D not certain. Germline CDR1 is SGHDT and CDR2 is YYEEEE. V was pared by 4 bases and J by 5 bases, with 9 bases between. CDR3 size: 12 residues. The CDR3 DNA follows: TGTGCCAGCAGCGATTATCGGACTGAAGCTTTCTTT. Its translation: CASSDYRTEAFF.

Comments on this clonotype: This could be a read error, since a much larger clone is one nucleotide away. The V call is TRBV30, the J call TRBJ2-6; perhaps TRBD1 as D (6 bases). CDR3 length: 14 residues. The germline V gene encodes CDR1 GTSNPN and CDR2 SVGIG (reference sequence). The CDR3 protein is CTWSTGSGANVLTF. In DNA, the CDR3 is TGTACCTGGTCGACAGGCTCCGGGGCCAACGTCCTGACTTTC.

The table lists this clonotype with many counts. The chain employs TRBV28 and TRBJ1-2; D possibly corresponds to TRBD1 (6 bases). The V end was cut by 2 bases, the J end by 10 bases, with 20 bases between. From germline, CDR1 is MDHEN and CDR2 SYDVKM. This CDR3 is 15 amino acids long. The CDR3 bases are TGTGCCAGCAGTTTAGGGGGGGCCATGATGGATGACTACACCTTC. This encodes CASSLGGAMMDDYTF.

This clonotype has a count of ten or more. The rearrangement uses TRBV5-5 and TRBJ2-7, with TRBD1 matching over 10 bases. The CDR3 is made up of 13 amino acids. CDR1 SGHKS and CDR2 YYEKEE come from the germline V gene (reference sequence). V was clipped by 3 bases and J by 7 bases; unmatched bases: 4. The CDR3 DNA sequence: TGTGCCAGCAGCTCGAGACAGGGGGCAGAGCAGTACTTC. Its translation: CASSSRQGAEQYF.

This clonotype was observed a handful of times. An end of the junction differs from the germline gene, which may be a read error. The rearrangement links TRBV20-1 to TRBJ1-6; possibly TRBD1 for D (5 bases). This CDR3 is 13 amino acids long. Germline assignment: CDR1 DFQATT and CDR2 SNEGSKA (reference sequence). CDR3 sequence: CSARDSRTGTAYF. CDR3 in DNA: TGCAGTGCTAGAGATAGCAGGACCGGGACGGCGTATTTT.

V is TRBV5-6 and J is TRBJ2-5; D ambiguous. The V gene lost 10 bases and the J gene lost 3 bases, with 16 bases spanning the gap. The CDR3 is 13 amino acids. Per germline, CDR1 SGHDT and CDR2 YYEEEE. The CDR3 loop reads CAVASSSEETQYF. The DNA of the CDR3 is TGTGCCGTGGCGTCTAGTTCTGAAGAGACCCAGTACTTC.

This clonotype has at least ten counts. The CDR3 nucleotides are TGTGCCAGCAGCGATACAACGGGGTACAGGCCCTACGAGCAGTACTTC. It yields the protein CASSDTTGYRPYEQYF. The chain has TRBV7-6 and TRBJ2-7; tentatively, D is TRBD1 or TRBD2 (5 bases each). The ends were cut back, 5 bases at V and 2 bases at J, with 19 bases in the middle. This CDR3 is 16 amino acids long. Germline lookup yields CDR1 SGHVS and CDR2 FNYEAQ. The full variable domain, with the rest looked up from reference TRBV7-6 and TRBJ2-7, is GAGVSQSPRYKVTKRGQDVALRCDPISGHVSLYWYRQALGQGPEFLTYFNYEAQQDKSGLPNDRFSAERPEGSISTLTIQRTEQRDSAMYRCASSDTTGYRPYEQYFGPGTRLTVT.

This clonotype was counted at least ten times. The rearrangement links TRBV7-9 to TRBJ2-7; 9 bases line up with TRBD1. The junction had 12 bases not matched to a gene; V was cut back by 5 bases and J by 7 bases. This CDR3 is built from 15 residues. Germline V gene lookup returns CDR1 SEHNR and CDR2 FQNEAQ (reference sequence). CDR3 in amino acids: CASSLGTGRWEEQYF. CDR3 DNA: TGTGCCAGCAGCCTAGGGACAGGGCGTTGGGAGGAGCAGTACTTC.

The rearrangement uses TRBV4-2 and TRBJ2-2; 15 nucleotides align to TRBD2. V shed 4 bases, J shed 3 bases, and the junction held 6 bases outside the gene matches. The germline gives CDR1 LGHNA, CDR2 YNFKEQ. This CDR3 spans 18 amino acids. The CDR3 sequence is CASSPGTSGRPDTGELFF. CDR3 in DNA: TGTGCCAGCAGCCCCGGGACTAGCGGGAGGCCGGACACCGGGGAGCTGTTTTTT.

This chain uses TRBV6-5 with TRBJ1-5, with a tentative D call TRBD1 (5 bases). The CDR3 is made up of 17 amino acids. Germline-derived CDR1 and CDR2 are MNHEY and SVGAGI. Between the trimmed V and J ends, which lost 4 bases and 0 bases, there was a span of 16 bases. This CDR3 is CASSWRQPSASNQPQHF. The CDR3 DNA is TGTGCCAGCAGTTGGAGACAGCCCTCAGCTAGCAATCAGCCCCAGCATTTT.

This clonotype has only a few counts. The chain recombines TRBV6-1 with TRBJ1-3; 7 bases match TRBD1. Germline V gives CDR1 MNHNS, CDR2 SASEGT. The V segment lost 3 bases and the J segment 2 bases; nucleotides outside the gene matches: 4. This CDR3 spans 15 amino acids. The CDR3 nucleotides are TGTGCCAGCAGTGAGGGGACAGCGCCTGGAAACACCATATATTTT. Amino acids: CASSEGTAPGNTIYF.

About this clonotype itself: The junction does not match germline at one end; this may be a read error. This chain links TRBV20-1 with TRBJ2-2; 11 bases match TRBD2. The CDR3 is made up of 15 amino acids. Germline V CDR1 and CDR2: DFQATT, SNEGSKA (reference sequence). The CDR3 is CSTRTSGSSTGELFF. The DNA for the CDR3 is TGCAGTACTAGAACTAGCGGGAGTAGCACCGGGGAGCTGTTTTTT.

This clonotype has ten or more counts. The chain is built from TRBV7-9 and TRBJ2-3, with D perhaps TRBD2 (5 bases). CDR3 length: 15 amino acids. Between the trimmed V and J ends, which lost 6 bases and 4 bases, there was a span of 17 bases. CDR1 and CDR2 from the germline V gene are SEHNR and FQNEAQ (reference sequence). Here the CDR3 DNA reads TGTGCCAGCAGTTTTGTGGGAGAGGGTCCAGATACGCAGTATTTT. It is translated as CASSFVGEGPDTQYF.

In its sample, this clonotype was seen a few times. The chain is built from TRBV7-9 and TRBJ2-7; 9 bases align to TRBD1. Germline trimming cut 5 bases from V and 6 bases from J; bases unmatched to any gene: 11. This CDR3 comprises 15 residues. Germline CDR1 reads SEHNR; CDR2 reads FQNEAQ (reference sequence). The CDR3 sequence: CASSEGPGQGAEQYF. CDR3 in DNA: TGTGCCAGCAGCGAAGGGCCGGGACAGGGAGCCGAGCAGTACTTC.

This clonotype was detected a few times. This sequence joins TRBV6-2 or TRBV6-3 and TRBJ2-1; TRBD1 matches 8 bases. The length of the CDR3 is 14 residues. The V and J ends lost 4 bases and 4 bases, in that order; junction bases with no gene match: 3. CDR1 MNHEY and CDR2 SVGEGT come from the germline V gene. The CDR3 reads CASSWGQVYNEQFF. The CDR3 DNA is TGTGCCAGCAGTTGGGGACAGGTTTACAATGAGCAGTTCTTC.

The CDR3, as DNA: TGTGCCAGCAGCTCAGCTTTTGGTCCTTACACTGAAGCTTTCTTT. Translating gives CASSSAFGPYTEAFF. The chain is built from TRBV11-2 and TRBJ1-1, with D hard to call. This CDR3 contains 15 residues. CDR1 is SGHAT, CDR2 FQNNGV, per germline. The V end lost 4 bases, the J end lost 3 bases, and 15 bases lay between the germline ends.

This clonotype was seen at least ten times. The CDR3 nucleotides read TGTGCCAGCAGCCATTGGGACTCCCCGAGTGAAAAACTGTTTTTT. This codes for CASSHWDSPSEKLFF. The rearrangement joins TRBV14 to TRBJ1-4; maybe TRBD1 (5 bases). Trimming shortened V by 3 bases and J by 7 bases, and 15 bases separated the two germline ends. The CDR3 contains 15 residues. In germline, CDR1 is SGHDN, CDR2 FVKESK.

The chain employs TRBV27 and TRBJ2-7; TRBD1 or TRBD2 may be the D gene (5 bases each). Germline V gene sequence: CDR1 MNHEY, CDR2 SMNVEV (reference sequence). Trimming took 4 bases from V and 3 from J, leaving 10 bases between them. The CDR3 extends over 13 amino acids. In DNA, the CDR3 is TGTGCCAGCAGTTCCAGGGACCACTACGAGCAGTACTTC. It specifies CASSSRDHYEQYF.

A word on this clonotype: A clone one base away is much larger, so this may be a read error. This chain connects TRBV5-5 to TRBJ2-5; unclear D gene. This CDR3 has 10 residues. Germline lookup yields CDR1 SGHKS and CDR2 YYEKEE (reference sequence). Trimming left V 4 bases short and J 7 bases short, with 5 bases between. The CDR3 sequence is CASSPPTQYF. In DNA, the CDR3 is TGTGCCAGCAGCCCTCCGACCCAGTACTTC.

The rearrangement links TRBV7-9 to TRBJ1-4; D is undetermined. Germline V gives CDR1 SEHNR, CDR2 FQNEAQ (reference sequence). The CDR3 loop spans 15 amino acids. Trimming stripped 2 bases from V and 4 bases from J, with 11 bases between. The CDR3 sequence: CASSLYGQNNEKLFF. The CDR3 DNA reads TGTGCCAGCAGCTTATACGGTCAGAATAATGAAAAACTGTTTTTT.

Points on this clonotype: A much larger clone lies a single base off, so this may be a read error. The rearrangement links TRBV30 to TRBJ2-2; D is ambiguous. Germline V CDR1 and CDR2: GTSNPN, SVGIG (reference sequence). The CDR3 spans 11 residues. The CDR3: CAWTETVELFF. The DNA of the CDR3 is TGTGCCTGGACTGAGACCGTGGAGCTGTTTTTT. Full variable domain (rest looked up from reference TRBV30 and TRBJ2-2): SQTIHQWPATLVQPVGSPLSLECTVEGTSNPNLYWYRQAAGRGLQLLFYSVGIGQISSEVPQNLSASRPQDRQFILSSKKLLLSDSGFYLCAWTETVELFFGEGSRLTVL.

This chain's CDR3 is CASSPDLSYNEQFF. The CDR3 DNA follows: TGTGCCAGTAGTCCGGACCTCTCCTACAATGAGCAGTTCTTC. The V and J genes are TRBV19 and TRBJ2-1; the D is unclear. Germline V gene sequence: CDR1 LNHDA, CDR2 SQIVND (reference sequence). Trimming removed 5 bases at V and 0 bases at J, with 8 bases between. This CDR3 spans 14 amino acids. Complete variable domain (other parts from reference TRBV19 and TRBJ2-1): DGGITQSPKYLFRKEGQNVTLSCEQNLNHDAMYWYRQDPGQGLRLIYYSQIVNDFQKGDIAEGYSVSREKKESFPLTVTSAQKNPTAFYLCASSPDLSYNEQFFGPGTRLTVL.

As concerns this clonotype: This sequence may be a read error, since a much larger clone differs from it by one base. As DNA, the CDR3 is TGTGCCAGCAGCTTAATCGGGTTCACAGATGCGCAGTATTTT. It is translated as CASSLIGFTDAQYF. The chain employs TRBV7-2 and TRBJ2-3; D unresolved. Germline V CDR1 and CDR2: SGHTA, FQGNSA. The CDR3 runs to 14 residues.

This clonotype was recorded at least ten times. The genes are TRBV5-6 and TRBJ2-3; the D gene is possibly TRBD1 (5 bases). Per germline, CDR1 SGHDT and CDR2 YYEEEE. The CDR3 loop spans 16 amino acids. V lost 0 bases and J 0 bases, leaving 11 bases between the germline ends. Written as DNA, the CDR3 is TGTGCCAGCAGCTTGGGGTCGACAGTTAGCACAGATACGCAGTATTTT. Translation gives CASSLGSTVSTDTQYF.

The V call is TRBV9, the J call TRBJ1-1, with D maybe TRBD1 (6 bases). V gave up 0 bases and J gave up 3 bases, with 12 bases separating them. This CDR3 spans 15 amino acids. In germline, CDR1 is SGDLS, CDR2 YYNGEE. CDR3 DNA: TGTGCCAGCAGCGTAGGACAACAGGGCTACACTGAAGCTTTCTTT. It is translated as CASSVGQQGYTEAFF.

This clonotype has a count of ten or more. Here the CDR3 DNA reads TGTGCCAGCAGCTTGCTCGGCTACGAGCAGTACTTC. This codes for CASSLLGYEQYF. The V and J genes are TRBV7-9 and TRBJ2-7; D remains unclear. The germline V and J ends were trimmed by 3 bases and 3 bases, with 6 bases remaining between them. The CDR3 totals 12 residues. CDR1 is SEHNR and CDR2 is FQNEAQ in the germline V gene (reference sequence).